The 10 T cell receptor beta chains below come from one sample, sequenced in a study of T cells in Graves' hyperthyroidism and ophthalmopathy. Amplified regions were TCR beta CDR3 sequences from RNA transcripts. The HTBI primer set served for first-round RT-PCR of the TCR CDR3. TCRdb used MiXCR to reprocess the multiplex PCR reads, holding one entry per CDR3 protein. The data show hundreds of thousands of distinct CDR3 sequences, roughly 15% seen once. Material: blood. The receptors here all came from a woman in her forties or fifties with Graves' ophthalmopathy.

The CDR3 loop reads CAISRQDGYTF. The CDR3 coding sequence is TGTGCCATCAGCAGACAGGACGGCTACACCTTC. This sequence joins TRBV10-3 and TRBJ1-2; D perhaps matches TRBD1 (6 bases). The CDR3 spans 11 residues. Germline CDR1 and CDR2: ENHRY and SYGVKD. V was pared by 6 bases and J by 8 bases, with 10 bases between.

This CDR3 reads CASSTNGGETQYF. The CDR3 DNA follows: TGTGCCAGCAGTACCAACGGGGGGGAGACCCAGTACTTC. V and J are TRBV12-3 or TRBV12-4 and TRBJ2-5; 7 bases are a match to TRBD2. Unmatched junction bases numbered 5, after V lost 5 bases and J lost 5 bases. CDR3 size: 13 residues.

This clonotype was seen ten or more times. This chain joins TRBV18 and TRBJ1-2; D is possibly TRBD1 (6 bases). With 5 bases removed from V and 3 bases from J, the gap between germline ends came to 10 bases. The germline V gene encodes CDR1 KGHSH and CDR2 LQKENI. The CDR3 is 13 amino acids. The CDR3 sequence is CASSNRADYGYTF. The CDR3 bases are TGTGCCAGCTCAAACAGGGCCGACTATGGCTACACCTTC.

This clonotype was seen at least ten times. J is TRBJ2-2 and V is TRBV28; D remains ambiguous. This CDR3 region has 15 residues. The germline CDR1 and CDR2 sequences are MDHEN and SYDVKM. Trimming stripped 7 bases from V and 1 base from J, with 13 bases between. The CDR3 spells CASTHRPWNTGELFF. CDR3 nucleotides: TGTGCCAGCACACACAGACCTTGGAACACCGGGGAGCTGTTTTTT.

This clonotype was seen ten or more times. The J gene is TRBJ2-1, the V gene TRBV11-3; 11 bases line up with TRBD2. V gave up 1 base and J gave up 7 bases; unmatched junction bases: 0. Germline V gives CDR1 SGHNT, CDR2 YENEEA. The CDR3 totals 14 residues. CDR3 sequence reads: CASSLGLAGNEQFF. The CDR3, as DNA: TGTGCCAGCAGCTTAGGACTAGCGGGAAATGAGCAGTTCTTC.

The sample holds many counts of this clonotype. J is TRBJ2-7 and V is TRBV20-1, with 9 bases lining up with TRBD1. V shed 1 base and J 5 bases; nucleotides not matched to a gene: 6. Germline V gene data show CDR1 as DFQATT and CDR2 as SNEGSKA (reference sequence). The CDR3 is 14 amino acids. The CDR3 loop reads CSARGGWTGDEQYF. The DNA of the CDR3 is TGCAGTGCTAGAGGGGGGTGGACAGGGGACGAGCAGTACTTC.

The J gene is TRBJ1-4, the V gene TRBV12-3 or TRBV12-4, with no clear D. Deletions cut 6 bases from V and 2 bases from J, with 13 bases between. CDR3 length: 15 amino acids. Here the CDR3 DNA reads TGTGCCAGCAGCCAAGGCAGCTTTACTAATGAAAAACTGTTTTTT. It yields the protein CASSQGSFTNEKLFF.

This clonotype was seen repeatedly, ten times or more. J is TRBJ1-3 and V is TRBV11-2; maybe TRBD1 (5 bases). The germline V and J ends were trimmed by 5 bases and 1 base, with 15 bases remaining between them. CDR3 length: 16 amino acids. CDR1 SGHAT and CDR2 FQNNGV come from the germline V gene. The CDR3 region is CASSQGGVSSGNTIYF. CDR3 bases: TGTGCCAGCAGCCAGGGCGGGGTTTCTTCTGGAAACACCATATATTTT.

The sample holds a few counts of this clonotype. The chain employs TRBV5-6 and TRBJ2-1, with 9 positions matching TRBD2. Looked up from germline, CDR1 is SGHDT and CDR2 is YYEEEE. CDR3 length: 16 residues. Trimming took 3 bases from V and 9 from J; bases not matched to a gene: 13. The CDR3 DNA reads TGTGCCAGCAGCTCTCTTATAGCGGGAGAGGGTGGTGAGCAGTTCTTC. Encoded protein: CASSSLIAGEGGEQFF.

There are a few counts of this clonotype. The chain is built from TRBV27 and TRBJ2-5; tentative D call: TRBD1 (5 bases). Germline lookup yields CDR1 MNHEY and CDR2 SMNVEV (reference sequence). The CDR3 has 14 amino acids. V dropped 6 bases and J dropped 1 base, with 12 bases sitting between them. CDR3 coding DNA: TGTGCCAGCAGCCCAACAGGAGTCCAAGAGACCCAGTACTTC. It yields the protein CASSPTGVQETQYF.